The sequence of this T cell receptor (beta chain) was determined in a study of T cells in Graves' hyperthyroidism and ophthalmopathy. This clonotype was counted only a few times. What was amplified from RNA transcripts were TCR beta CDR3 regions. The HTBI set primed first-round TCR CDR3 RT-PCR. MiXCR was run by TCRdb on the multiplex PCR reads, yielding one entry per CDR3 protein. Of 85,000 to 110,000 distinct CDR3 sequences in the sample, 47% were seen once. Thyroid ultrasound and orbital computed tomography, with clinical symptoms and serum thyroxine and TRAb, informed diagnoses. The germline CDR1 and CDR2 sequences are SQVTM and ANQGSEA. V lost 8 bases, J lost 1 base, and 15 bases lay in between. The CDR3 has 14 amino acids.

The chain links TRBV29-1 to TRBJ1-5; the D gene is possibly TRBD1 (5 bases). Input material: blood. The sequence was collected from a middle-aged man with Graves' hyperthyroidism. The CDR3, as DNA: TGCAGCTTAGTTGGGGGGTTAAGCAATCAGCCCCAGCATTTT. This encodes CSLVGGLSNQPQHF.